The rows below give T cell receptor beta chains drawn from one sample of a study of graft-versus-host responses after intestinal transplantation. Sequencing used immunoSEQ multiplex PCR; TCRdb keeps in-frame clones, though not all of them. Seen here are around 43,000 clones, roughly nine tenths observed once, and the top ten hold 3.5% to 5%. The specimen comprised PBMCs, sampled 524 days after transplant. The receptors stem from a human patient who received an intestinal transplant, so some T cells may come from the graft donor. Both conserved end residues are trimmed from each CDR3. Each record gives: J gene, V gene, clone size, CDR3 protein. The size entry is marked missing in some rows and otherwise reads once, few, many or a size class.

TRBJ1-4	TRBV18	few	ASSPGTGTANEKLF
TRBJ2-1	TRBV30	NA	AWTNEGTSGRARGAEQF
TRBJ2-7	TRBV9	NA	ASSAVQTSGSTYEQY
TRBJ2-2	TRBV10-3	NA	AISDMAAQGTGELF
TRBJ2-5	TRBV30	NA	AWTGTSGSGKTQY
TRBJ2-5	TRBV19	once	ASSIGREETQY
TRBJ2-7	TRBV7-9	few	ASTTGGGGSYEQY
TRBJ2-7	TRBV28	NA	ASSSDTVGLAYEQY
TRBJ2-1	TRBV5-4	NA	ASSLGGNSYNEQF
TRBJ1-2	TRBV19	NA	ASSRQTGSGHGYT
NA	TRBV6-4	NA	ASPGGLSPYEQY
TRBJ2-1	TRBV10-1	NA	ASSESPLAGGPNEQF
TRBJ1-4	TRBV19	NA	ASSGRTDFNEKLF
TRBJ2-2	TRBV14	NA	ASSQGAPWTARTGELF
TRBJ2-1	TRBV19	NA	ASSIGGLNEQF
TRBJ2-7	TRBV15	once	ATSEQGSEQY
TRBJ2-5	TRBV7-3	NA	ASSYGQEETQY
TRBJ1-2	TRBV6-1	NA	ASGDGLGYT
TRBJ2-7	TRBV5-1	once	ASSSDRGSYEQY
TRBJ1-1	TRBV4-1	NA	ASSREAAGGSREAF
TRBJ2-3	TRBV5-1	NA	ASSLTRGPSTDTQY
TRBJ2-7	TRBV28	NA	ASSPGLAGGWY
TRBJ2-1	TRBV14	NA	ASSQSSFGLAVYNEQF
TRBJ2-3	TRBV11-2	NA	ASSSPGLAGGTSTDTQY
TRBJ2-2	TRBV28	once	ASRPLGYSTGEGTGELF
TRBJ2-5	TRBV23-1	NA	ASSQETQY
TRBJ2-1	TRBV6-1	NA	ASSRGGYNEQF
TRBJ1-2	TRBV7-9	NA	ASSLEPYGYT
TRBJ2-7	TRBV10-3	NA	AISFSGGGVSYEQY
TRBJ1-3	TRBV28	NA	ASRSVQEDTIY
TRBJ1-3	TRBV27	NA	ASNLTGSGNTIY
TRBJ2-5	TRBV10-3	NA	AISESERETQY
TRBJ2-1	TRBV29-1	NA	SVGDTRRGNEQF
TRBJ2-4	TRBV4-1	NA	ASSQEQGRNIQY
TRBJ2-4	TRBV19	NA	ASSDSLKNIQY
TRBJ2-7	TRBV6-1	NA	ASRGTGTTYEQY
TRBJ2-7	TRBV5-1	NA	ASSLTRGRGGYEQY
TRBJ2-7	TRBV5-4	NA	ASSLGANSGLYEQY
TRBJ2-5	TRBV25-1	NA	ASSDPGLGTQY
TRBJ2-7	TRBV5-1	once	ASSLGLAGPSASYEQY
TRBJ2-1	TRBV7-9	NA	ASSSTRDRGDEQF
TRBJ2-7	TRBV29-1	NA	SVGGEGYEQY
TRBJ1-4	TRBV15	NA	ATSWGGGSEKLF